This T cell receptor beta chain was recorded in a study of T cells in tuberculosis. Some clones are missing from TCRdb's copy, which holds only in-frame ones; the method was immunoSEQ multiplex PCR. In the table there are around 33,000 clones, roughly 92% of which are singletons. Study-level points and caveats: Classification accuracy was roughly 90% (AUROC approximately 0.89) with the GMM-specific repertoire. Selection depended on which cryopreserved specimens were available.

Regarding this clone: Its cognate antigen is unknown.

There are 16 residues in the CDR3. J lost 2 bases, V lost 3 bases, and 9 bases had no gene match. The V gene's germline CDR1 is MGHRA and CDR2 YSYEKL. Latent tuberculosis screening used tuberculin skin test and IGRA at entry. Unsorted cryopreserved PBMC were sequenced, averaging roughly 100,000 T cells per clinical donor. This chain connects TRBV4-1 to TRBJ1-1, with 7 bases lining up with TRBD1. The clonotype originates from a donor aged 10-29 years with latent tuberculosis or without tuberculosis infection. Some clones in this sample may be carry-over from other donors' samples. Source material: PBMCs. The CDR3 loop is CASSHPYSGGNTEAFF. In DNA, the CDR3 is TGCGCCAGCAGCCACCCCTACTCAGGGGGTAACACTGAAGCTTTCTTT.